These 24 T cell receptor beta chains came from one sample sequenced in a study of shared clonotypes between healthy human individuals. Here immunoSEQ multiplex PCR was the method, and the copy in TCRdb shows in-frame clones only, minus some. The sample lists under 650,000 clones; 90% to 96% were seen once. The sample was naive CD4+ T cells sorted from blood. As to subset: CD45RA+ positively selected. The receptors stem from a woman between 25 and 40 years old in good health.

The rearrangement links TRBV6-6 to TRBJ1-5; D is unresolved. Germline CDR1 MNHNY, CDR2 SVGAGI (reference sequence). The CDR3 has 13 amino acids. With 6 bases removed from V and 3 bases from J, the gap between germline ends came to 9 bases. The CDR3 loop is CASRPRFNQPQHF. CDR3 in DNA: TGTGCCAGCAGGCCCAGATTCAATCAGCCCCAGCATTTT.

This chain connects TRBV7-2 to TRBJ2-7; possibly TRBD1 or TRBD2 for D (5 bases each). V lost 6 bases, J lost 3 bases, and 15 bases lay in between. This CDR3 is built from 14 residues. Germline CDR1 is SGHTA and CDR2 is FQGNSA. CDR3 DNA sequence: TGTGCCAGCAGTTCCGGGACCGTCCTCTACGAGCAGTACTTC. The encoded protein is CASSSGTVLYEQYF.

This chain joins TRBV4-2 and TRBJ2-3; no reliable D call. Germline CDR1 and CDR2: LGHNA and YNFKEQ. The V end lost 6 bases, the J end lost 2 bases, and 24 bases lay between the germline ends. The CDR3 runs to 18 residues. The CDR3 DNA reads TGTGCCAGCAGTCTCGGGCTTAGCCAAGGCGCCCCCACAGATACGCAGTATTTT. Protein: CASSLGLSQGAPTDTQYF.

This clone has only one observation. The chain recombines TRBV2 with TRBJ2-5, with a weak D call TRBD2 (5 bases). Trimming shortened V by 5 bases and J by 4 bases, and 14 bases separated the two germline ends. The CDR3 covers 14 residues. Germline CDR1 is SNHLY and CDR2 is FYNNEI. The CDR3 DNA follows: TGTGCCAGCAGTAGAATAGGTGAGGGAGAGACCCAGTACTTC. It translates to CASSRIGEGETQYF.

This clone has a single count. In DNA form, the CDR3 reads TGCGCCAGCAGCGGCCGACTGACAGGGGGTTCGTACGAGCAGTACTTC. Translating it yields CASSGRLTGGSYEQYF. The chain joins TRBV5-1 to TRBJ2-7; 9 positions agree with TRBD1. V shed 4 bases, J shed 4 bases, and the junction held 12 bases outside the gene matches. The CDR3 runs to 16 residues. Germline V gene data show CDR1 as SGHRS and CDR2 as YFSETQ.

The genes are TRBV5-1 and TRBJ2-1; possible D gene TRBD2, 6 bases. CDR1 is SGHRS, CDR2 YFSETQ, per germline. This CDR3 contains 16 residues. Trimming took off 6 bases at V and 6 bases at J, with 22 bases between the two ends. The CDR3 is CASIPFGGVARNEQFF. DNA of the CDR3: TGCGCCAGCATCCCATTTGGAGGGGTGGCCCGCAATGAGCAGTTCTTC.

The J gene is TRBJ1-1, the V gene TRBV6-5, with TRBD1 matching 7 bases. Germline CDR1 reads MNHEY; CDR2 reads SVGAGI. The V and J ends lost 5 bases and 0 bases, in that order; junction bases with no gene match: 6. This CDR3 comprises 15 residues. The CDR3 nucleotides read TGTGCCAGCAGTACTCGGACAGGTATGAACACTGAAGCTTTCTTT. The encoded protein is CASSTRTGMNTEAFF.

The chain combines TRBV19 with TRBJ2-1; 9 nucleotides match TRBD2. Germline values: CDR1 LNHDA, CDR2 SQIVND (reference sequence). Germline trimming cut 0 bases from V and 4 bases from J; bases unmatched to any gene: 4. CDR3 length: 16 residues. CDR3 sequence reads: CASSIDRLAGYNEQFF. The CDR3 DNA sequence: TGTGCCAGTAGTATAGATCGGCTAGCGGGGTACAATGAGCAGTTCTTC.

The chain combines TRBV7-2 with TRBJ2-2; D call uncertain. Germline CDR1 and CDR2: SGHTA and FQGNSA. The CDR3 runs to 14 residues. The V gene lost 2 bases and the J gene lost 1 base, with 5 bases spanning the gap. The CDR3 is CASSLSVNTGELFF. For the CDR3, the DNA is TGTGCCAGCAGCTTATCAGTGAACACCGGGGAGCTGTTTTTT.

J is TRBJ1-2 and V is TRBV28, with 9 bases lining up with TRBD1. The germline CDR1 and CDR2 sequences are MDHEN and SYDVKM. With 2 bases clipped from V and 4 bases from J, the junction kept 2 bases outside the gene matches. The CDR3 length is 14 residues. CDR3 coding DNA: TGTGCCAGCAGTTTAAGGGACAGGGTCTATGGCTACACCTTC. It codes for CASSLRDRVYGYTF.

The V call is TRBV5-1, the J call TRBJ2-3; 14 bases fit TRBD2. J gave up 2 bases and V 5 bases, and 4 bases lay outside the gene matches. The CDR3 has 16 residues. From germline, CDR1 is SGHRS and CDR2 YFSETQ. The CDR3 protein is CASRGTSGSPTDTQYF. The CDR3 coding sequence is TGCGCCAGCAGGGGGACTAGCGGGAGCCCCACAGATACGCAGTATTTT. Using reference TRBV5-1 and TRBJ2-3 for the parts outside the CDR3, the full variable domain is KAGVTQTPRYLIKTRGQQVTLSCSPISGHRSVSWYQQTPGQGLQFLFEYFSETQRNKGNFPGRFSGRQFSNSRSEMNVSTLELGDSALYLCASRGTSGSPTDTQYFGPGTRLTVL.

The CDR3: CAWRGGGEQYF. In DNA form, the CDR3 reads TGTGCCTGGAGAGGGGGGGGCGAGCAGTACTTC. The chain combines TRBV30 with TRBJ2-7; the D gene is possibly TRBD2 (7 bases). In germline, CDR1 is GTSNPN, CDR2 SVGIG (reference sequence). V was trimmed by 3 bases and J by 6 bases, leaving 9 bases between them. CDR3 length: 11 residues.

CDR3 region: CASRGTGDQPQHF. CDR3 DNA: TGTGCCAGCAGAGGGACAGGAGATCAGCCCCAGCATTTT. The J gene is TRBJ1-5, the V gene TRBV2; TRBD1 aligns across 8 bases. The CDR3 totals 13 residues. V lost 6 bases and J lost 5; bases outside the gene matches: 3. Germline CDR1 is SNHLY and CDR2 is FYNNEI.

This chain links TRBV5-1 with TRBJ2-5; TRBD2 agrees at 12 bases. The V segment lost 4 bases and the J segment 5 bases; nucleotides outside the gene matches: 6. This CDR3 has 15 residues. The germline gives CDR1 SGHRS, CDR2 YFSETQ. CDR3 in DNA: TGCGCCAGCAGCGGGCTAGCGGGAGGGGGCGAGACCCAGTACTTC. Translating it yields CASSGLAGGGETQYF.

The CDR3: CASSQGDRGTTNEKLFF. For the CDR3, the DNA is TGCGCCAGCAGCCAGGGCGACAGGGGCACAACTAATGAAAAACTGTTTTTT. V usage is TRBV4-1 and J usage is TRBJ1-4, with TRBD1 matching 8 bases. V lost 3 bases to trimming and J lost 0 bases; unmatched junction nucleotides: 6. The CDR3 contains 17 residues. The germline gives CDR1 MGHRA, CDR2 YSYEKL.

The V gene is TRBV28, the J gene TRBJ2-2; D may be TRBD2 (5 bases). The CDR3 has 15 amino acids. From germline, CDR1 is MDHEN and CDR2 SYDVKM. The ends were cut back, 2 bases at V and 3 bases at J, with 10 bases in the middle. CDR3 amino acids: CASSLPGIDTGELFF. In nucleotides, the CDR3 is TGTGCCAGCAGTTTACCGGGGATCGACACCGGGGAGCTGTTTTTT.

The chain is built from TRBV18 and TRBJ2-3; TRBD1 matches at 8 bases. Trimming removed 3 bases from V and 3 bases from J; junction bases left unmatched: 5. CDR1 and CDR2 from the germline V gene are KGHSH and LQKENI. This CDR3 has 15 residues. CDR3: CASSPWDRITDTQYF. CDR3 DNA sequence: TGTGCCAGCTCACCCTGGGACAGGATAACAGATACGCAGTATTTT.

Turning to this clone: The same CDR3 also results from other DNA sequences found in this sample. This chain joins TRBV10-3 and TRBJ1-5; the D is unclear. Trimming cost V 0 bases and J 6 bases, with 3 bases left between them. The germline CDR1 and CDR2 sequences are ENHRY and SYGVKD. The CDR3 extends over 12 amino acids. CDR3 loop: CAISESSQPQHF. Here the CDR3 DNA reads TGTGCCATCAGTGAGTCTAGTCAGCCCCAGCATTTT.

This sequence joins TRBV5-1 and TRBJ2-6; weak D call: TRBD1 (6 bases). The CDR3 is 19 residues long. The germline V and J ends were trimmed by 0 bases and 3 bases, with 19 bases remaining between them. CDR1 SGHRS and CDR2 YFSETQ come from the germline V gene. The CDR3 loop reads CASSLAPDRPLSGANVLTF. CDR3 coding DNA: TGCGCCAGCAGCTTGGCCCCCGACAGGCCCCTCAGTGGGGCCAACGTCCTGACTTTC. Full variable domain (missing parts from reference TRBV5-1 and TRBJ2-6): KAGVTQTPRYLIKTRGQQVTLSCSPISGHRSVSWYQQTPGQGLQFLFEYFSETQRNKGNFPGRFSGRQFSNSRSEMNVSTLELGDSALYLCASSLAPDRPLSGANVLTFGAGSRLTVL.

The V and J genes are TRBV5-5 and TRBJ1-4; the D is unclear. The CDR3 has 13 amino acids. V was trimmed by 3 bases and J by 3 bases, leaving 6 bases between them. Germline V lookup: CDR1 SGHKS, CDR2 YYEKEE (reference sequence). The CDR3 region has the DNA TGTGCCAGCAGCTCTGGGCCTAATGAAAAACTGTTTTTT. This gives the protein CASSSGPNEKLFF.

This clone was recorded a few times. This sequence joins TRBV19 and TRBJ2-7, with 9 bases identical to TRBD1. Trimming cost V 8 bases and J 5 bases; bases outside gene matches: 1. The CDR3 contains 11 residues. The germline gives CDR1 LNHDA, CDR2 SQIVND (reference sequence). CDR3 nucleotides: TGTGCCAGTTGGACAGGGGACGAGCAGTACTTC. Translating it yields CASWTGDEQYF. Full variable domain (remainder filled in from reference TRBV19 and TRBJ2-7): DGGITQSPKYLFRKEGQNVTLSCEQNLNHDAMYWYRQDPGQGLRLIYYSQIVNDFQKGDIAEGYSVSREKKESFPLTVTSAQKNPTAFYLCASWTGDEQYFGPGTRLTVT.

The chain recombines TRBV28 with TRBJ2-7; D ambiguous. Germline V gene lookup returns CDR1 MDHEN and CDR2 SYDVKM. The CDR3 spans 14 residues. The V and J ends lost 5 bases and 1 base respectively, with 12 bases between them. CDR3 sequence: CASSALGISYEQYF. CDR3 coding DNA: TGTGCCAGCAGTGCCCTAGGGATTTCCTACGAGCAGTACTTC.

CDR3 in DNA: TGTGCCAGCAGTTTTCACACCGGGGAGCTGTTTTTT. Residues: CASSFHTGELFF. The chain has TRBV27 and TRBJ2-2; D remains ambiguous. CDR1 is MNHEY, CDR2 SMNVEV, per germline (reference sequence). The length of the CDR3 is 12 residues. Trimming left V 3 bases short and J 3 bases short, with 2 bases between.

The V call is TRBV4-1, the J call TRBJ2-7; TRBD1 aligns across 9 bases. V gave up 7 bases and J gave up 2 bases; unmatched junction bases: 9. The CDR3 spans 15 residues. Germline values: CDR1 MGHRA, CDR2 YSYEKL. The CDR3 DNA reads as TGCGCCAGCAATACTCCCGGGACAGGGACCTACGAGCAGTACTTC. Its protein is CASNTPGTGTYEQYF.